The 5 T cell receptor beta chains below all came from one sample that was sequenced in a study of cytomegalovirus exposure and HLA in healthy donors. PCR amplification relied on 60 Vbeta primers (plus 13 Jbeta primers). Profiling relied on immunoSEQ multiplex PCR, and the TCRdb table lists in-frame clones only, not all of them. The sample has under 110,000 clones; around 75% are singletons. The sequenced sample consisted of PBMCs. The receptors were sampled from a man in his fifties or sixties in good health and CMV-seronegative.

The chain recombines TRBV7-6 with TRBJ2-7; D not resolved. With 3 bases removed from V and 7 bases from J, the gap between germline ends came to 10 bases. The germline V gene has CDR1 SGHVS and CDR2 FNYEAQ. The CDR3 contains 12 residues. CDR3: CASSFTMEEQYF. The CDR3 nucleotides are TGTGCCAGCAGCTTTACAATGGAGGAGCAGTACTTC.

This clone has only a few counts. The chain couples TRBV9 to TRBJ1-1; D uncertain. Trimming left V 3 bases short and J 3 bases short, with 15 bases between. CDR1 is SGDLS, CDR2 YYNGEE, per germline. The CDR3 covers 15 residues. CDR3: CASSGGRGSDTEAFF. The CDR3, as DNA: TGTGCCAGCAGCGGTGGGAGAGGATCGGACACTGAAGCTTTCTTT.

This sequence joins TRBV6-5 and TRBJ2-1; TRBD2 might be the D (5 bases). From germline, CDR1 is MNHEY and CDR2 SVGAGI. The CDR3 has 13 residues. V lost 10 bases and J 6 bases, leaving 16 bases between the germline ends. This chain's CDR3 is CATQGLLTNEQFF. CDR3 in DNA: TGTGCCACCCAAGGACTGTTAACCAATGAGCAGTTCTTC.

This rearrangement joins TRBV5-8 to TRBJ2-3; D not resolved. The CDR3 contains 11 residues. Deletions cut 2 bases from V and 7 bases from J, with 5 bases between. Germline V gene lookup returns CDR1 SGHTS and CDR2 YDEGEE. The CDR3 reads CASSLLHTQYF. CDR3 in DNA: TGTGCCAGCAGCTTACTTCATACGCAGTATTTT.

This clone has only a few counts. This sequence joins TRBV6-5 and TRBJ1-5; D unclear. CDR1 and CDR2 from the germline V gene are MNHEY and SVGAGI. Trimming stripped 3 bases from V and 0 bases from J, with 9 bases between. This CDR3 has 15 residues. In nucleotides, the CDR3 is TGTGCCAGCAGTTATGAGGCTTATAGCAATCAGCCCCAGCATTTT. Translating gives CASSYEAYSNQPQHF.